This T cell receptor beta chain is from a study of blood T cell repertoires in COVID-19. Germline V gene data show CDR1 as SNHLY and CDR2 as FYNNEI. The V and J ends lost 5 bases and 8 bases, in that order; junction bases with no gene match: 11. CDR3 length equals 15 residues. Recruited during active infection, patients (from Seattle) were subsequently followed longitudinally. Sequencing was performed with immunoSEQ multiplex PCR; in TCRdb, only in-frame clones are kept and a portion is missing. The data contain over 55,000 clones, 87% of them singletons. This TCR derives from an elderly woman with COVID-19, enrolled during active disease. Material: peripheral blood. The V gene is TRBV2, the J gene TRBJ2-1, with TRBD1 identical over 8 bases. CDR3 loop: CASSRPGQGRDEQFF. The CDR3 coding sequence is TGTGCCAGCAGTCGACCTGGACAGGGCCGCGATGAGCAGTTCTTC.